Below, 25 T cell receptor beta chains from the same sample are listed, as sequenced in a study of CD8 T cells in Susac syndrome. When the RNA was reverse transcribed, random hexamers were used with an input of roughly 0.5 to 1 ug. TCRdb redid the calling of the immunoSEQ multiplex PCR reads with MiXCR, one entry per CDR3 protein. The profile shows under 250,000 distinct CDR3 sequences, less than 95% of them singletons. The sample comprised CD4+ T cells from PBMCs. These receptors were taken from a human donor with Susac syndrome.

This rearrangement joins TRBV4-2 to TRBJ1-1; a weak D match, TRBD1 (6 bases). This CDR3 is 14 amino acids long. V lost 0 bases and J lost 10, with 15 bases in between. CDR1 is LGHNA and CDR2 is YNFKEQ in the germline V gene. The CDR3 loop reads CASSQEGQGSRAFF. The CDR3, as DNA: TGTGCCAGCAGCCAAGAGGGGCAGGGGAGCCGAGCTTTCTTT.

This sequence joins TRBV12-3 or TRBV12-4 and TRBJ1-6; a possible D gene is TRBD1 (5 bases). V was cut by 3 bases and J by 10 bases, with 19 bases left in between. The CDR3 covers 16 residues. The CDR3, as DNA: TGTGCCAGCAGTTTCTTGGCAGGGCGCCTTCGCTCACCCCTCCACTTT. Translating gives CASSFLAGRLRSPLHF.

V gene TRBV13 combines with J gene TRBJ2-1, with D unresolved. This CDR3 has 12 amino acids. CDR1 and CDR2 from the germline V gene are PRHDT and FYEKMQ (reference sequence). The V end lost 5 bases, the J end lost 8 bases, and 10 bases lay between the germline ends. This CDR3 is CASSQTGHEQFF. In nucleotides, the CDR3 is TGTGCCAGCAGCCAGACTGGGCATGAGCAGTTCTTC.

CDR3 sequence (DNA): TGTGCCAGCAGCCTCGCGGCCCTTACATATGGCTACACCTTC. Protein: CASSLAALTYGYTF. This chain links TRBV3-1 with TRBJ1-2; D is unclear. Germline CDR1 is LGHDT and CDR2 is YNNKEL (reference sequence). CDR3 length equals 14 residues. V was pared by 4 bases and J by 5 bases, with 14 bases between.

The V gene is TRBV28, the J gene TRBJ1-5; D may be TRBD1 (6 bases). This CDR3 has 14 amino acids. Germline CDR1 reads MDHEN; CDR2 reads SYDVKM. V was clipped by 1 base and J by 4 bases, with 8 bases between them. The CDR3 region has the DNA TGTGCCAGCAGTTTATCAGGGGCAAATCAGCCCCAGCATTTT. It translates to CASSLSGANQPQHF.

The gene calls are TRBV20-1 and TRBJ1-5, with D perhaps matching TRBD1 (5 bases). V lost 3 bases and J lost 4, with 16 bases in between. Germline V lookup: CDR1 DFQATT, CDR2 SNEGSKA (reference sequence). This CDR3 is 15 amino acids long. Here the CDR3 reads CSASPGRVLNQPQHF. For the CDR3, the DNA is TGCAGTGCTAGCCCGGGGCGGGTTTTAAATCAGCCCCAGCATTTT.

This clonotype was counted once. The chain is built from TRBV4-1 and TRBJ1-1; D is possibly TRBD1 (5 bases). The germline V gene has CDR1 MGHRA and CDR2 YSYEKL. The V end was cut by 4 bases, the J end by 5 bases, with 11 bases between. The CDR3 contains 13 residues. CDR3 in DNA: TGCGCCAGCAGCCCGGGGCGGATAACTGAAGCTTTCTTT. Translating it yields CASSPGRITEAFF.

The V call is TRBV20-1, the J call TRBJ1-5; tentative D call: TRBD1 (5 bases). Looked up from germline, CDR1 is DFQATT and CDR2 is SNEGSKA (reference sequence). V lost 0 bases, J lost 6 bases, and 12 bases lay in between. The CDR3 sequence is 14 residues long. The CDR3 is CSARDSAGSQPQHF. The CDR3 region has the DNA TGCAGTGCTAGAGATTCGGCAGGGAGTCAGCCCCAGCATTTT.

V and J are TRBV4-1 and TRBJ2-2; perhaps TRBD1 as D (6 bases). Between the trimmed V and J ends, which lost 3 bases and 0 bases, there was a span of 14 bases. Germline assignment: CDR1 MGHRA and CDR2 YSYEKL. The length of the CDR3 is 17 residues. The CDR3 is CASSHGPGQSNTGELFF. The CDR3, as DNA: TGCGCCAGCAGCCACGGACCGGGACAATCGAACACCGGGGAGCTGTTTTTT.

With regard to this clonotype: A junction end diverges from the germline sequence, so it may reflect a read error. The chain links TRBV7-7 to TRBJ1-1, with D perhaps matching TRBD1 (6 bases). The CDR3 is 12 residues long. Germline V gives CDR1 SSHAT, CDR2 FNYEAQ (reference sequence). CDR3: CASSLVTQGAFF. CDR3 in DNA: TGTGCTAGCAGCTTAGTAACCCAGGGGGCTTTCTTT. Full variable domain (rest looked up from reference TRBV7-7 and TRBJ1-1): GAGVSQSPRYKVTKRGQDVTLRCDPISSHATLYWYQQALGQGPEFLTYFNYEAQPDKSGLPSDRFSAERPEGSISTLTIQRTEQRDSAMYRCASSLVTQGAFFGQGTRLTVV.

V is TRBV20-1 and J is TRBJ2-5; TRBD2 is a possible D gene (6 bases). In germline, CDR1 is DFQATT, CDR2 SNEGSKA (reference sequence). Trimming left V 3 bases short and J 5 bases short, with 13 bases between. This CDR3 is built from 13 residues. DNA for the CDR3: TGCAGTGCTAGTGGGGGGAGCGGGGAGACCCAGTACTTC. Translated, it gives CSASGGSGETQYF.

CDR3 DNA: TGCGCCAGCAGCCAACCCACGGTGGGACAGGGCTCGAGATATGAGCAGTTCTTC. This encodes CASSQPTVGQGSRYEQFF. The V gene is TRBV4-3, the J gene TRBJ2-1, with 9 bases that match TRBD1. Germline CDR1 and CDR2: LGHNA and YSLEER. V shed 2 bases and J 8 bases; nucleotides not matched to a gene: 16. This CDR3 comprises 18 residues.

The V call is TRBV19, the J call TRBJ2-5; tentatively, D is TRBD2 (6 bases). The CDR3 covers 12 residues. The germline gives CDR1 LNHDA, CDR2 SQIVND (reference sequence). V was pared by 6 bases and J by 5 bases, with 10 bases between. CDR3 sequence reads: CASRDYWETQYF. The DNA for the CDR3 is TGTGCCAGTAGGGACTATTGGGAGACCCAGTACTTC.

The CDR3 nucleotides are TGTGCCAGCTCGCCCTGGACAGGGGAGAACACTGAAGCTTTCTTT. Protein sequence: CASSPWTGENTEAFF. The chain recombines TRBV18 with TRBJ1-1, with 9 bases lining up with TRBD1. The germline gives CDR1 KGHSH, CDR2 LQKENI. This CDR3 has 15 amino acids. J gave up 1 base and V 6 bases, and 6 bases lay outside the gene matches.

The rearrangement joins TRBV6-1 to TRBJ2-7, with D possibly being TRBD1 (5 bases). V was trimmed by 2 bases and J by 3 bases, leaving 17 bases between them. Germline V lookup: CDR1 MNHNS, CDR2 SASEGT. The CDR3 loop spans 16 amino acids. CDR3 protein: CASSESGRAGFYEQYF. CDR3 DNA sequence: TGTGCCAGCAGTGAATCCGGCAGGGCCGGTTTCTACGAGCAGTACTTC.

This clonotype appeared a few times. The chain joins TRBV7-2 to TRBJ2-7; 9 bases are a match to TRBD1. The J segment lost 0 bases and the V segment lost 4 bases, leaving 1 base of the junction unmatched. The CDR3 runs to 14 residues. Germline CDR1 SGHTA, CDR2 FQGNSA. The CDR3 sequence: CASSSGQGSYEQYF. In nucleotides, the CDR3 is TGTGCCAGCAGCTCGGGACAGGGCTCCTACGAGCAGTACTTC.

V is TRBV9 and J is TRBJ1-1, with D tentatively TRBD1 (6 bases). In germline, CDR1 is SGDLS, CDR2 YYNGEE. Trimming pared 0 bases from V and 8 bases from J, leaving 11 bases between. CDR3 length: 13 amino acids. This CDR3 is CASSVAPRGEAFF. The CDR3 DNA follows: TGTGCCAGCAGCGTAGCCCCGAGGGGGGAAGCTTTCTTT.

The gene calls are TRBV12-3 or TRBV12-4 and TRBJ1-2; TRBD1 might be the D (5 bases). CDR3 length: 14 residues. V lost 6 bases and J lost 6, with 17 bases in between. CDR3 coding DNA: TGTGCCAGCAGGAGATTGGGGACGAACGATGGCTACACCTTC. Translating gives CASRRLGTNDGYTF.

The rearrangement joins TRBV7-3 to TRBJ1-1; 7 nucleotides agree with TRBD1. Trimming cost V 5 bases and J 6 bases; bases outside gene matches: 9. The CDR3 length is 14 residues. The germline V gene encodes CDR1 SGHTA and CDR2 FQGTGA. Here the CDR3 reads CASSVTGDRPEAFF. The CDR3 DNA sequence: TGTGCCAGCAGCGTCACAGGGGATCGCCCTGAAGCTTTCTTT.

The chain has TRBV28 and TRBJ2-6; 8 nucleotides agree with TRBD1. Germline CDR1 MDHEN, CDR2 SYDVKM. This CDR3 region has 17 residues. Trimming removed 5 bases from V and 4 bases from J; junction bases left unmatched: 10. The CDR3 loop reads CASSAGTGRPGANVLTF. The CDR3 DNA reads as TGTGCCAGCAGTGCCGGGACAGGCCGTCCGGGGGCCAACGTCCTGACTTTC.

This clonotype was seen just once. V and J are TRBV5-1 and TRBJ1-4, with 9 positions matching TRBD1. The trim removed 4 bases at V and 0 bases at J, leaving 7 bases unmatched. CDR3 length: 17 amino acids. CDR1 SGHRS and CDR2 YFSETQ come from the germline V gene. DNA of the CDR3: TGCGCCAGCAGCCCCTGGACAGGGGATGCAACTAATGAAAAACTGTTTTTT. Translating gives CASSPWTGDATNEKLFF.

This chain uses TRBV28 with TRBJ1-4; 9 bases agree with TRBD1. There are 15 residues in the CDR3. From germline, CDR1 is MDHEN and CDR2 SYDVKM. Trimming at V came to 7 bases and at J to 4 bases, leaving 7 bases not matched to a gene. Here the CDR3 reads CASKTGGNSNEKLFF. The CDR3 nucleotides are TGTGCCAGCAAAACAGGGGGCAATAGTAATGAAAAACTGTTTTTT.

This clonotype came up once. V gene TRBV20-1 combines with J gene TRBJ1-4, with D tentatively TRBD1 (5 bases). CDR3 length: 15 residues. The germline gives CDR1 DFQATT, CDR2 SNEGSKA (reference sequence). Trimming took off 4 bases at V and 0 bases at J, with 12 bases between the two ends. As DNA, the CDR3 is TGCAGTGCTACAGTAGACAGTGCAACTAATGAAAAACTGTTTTTT. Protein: CSATVDSATNEKLFF.

CDR3 bases: TGTGCCAGCAGCCCGAGCGGGGGAAGCCTCGGGGAGCTGTTTTTT. Translating gives CASSPSGGSLGELFF. This chain connects TRBV7-2 to TRBJ2-2; 8 bases match TRBD2. V shed 5 bases and J 7 bases; nucleotides not matched to a gene: 9. The CDR3 has 15 residues. Germline values: CDR1 SGHTA, CDR2 FQGNSA.

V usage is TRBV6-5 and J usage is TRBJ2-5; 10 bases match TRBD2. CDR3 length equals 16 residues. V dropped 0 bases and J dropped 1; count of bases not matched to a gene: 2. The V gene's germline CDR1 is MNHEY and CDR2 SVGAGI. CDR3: CASSYSLAGIQETQYF. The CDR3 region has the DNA TGTGCCAGCAGTTACTCACTAGCGGGAATCCAAGAGACCCAGTACTTC.